This T cell receptor beta chain was identified in a study of spatial heterogeneity in lung cancer. For the study at large: There were, on average, more than eight raw-read appearances for each unique TCR and UMI combination. General observations from the study: Blood carried ubiquitous expanded tumor TCRs more at resection than follow-up.

The germline CDR1 and CDR2 sequences are KGHDR and SFDVKD. This CDR3 spans 15 amino acids. V lost 4 bases, J lost 3 bases, and 14 bases lay in between. Sample time point: sample taken at primary tumor resection. Unsorted whole RNA from tumor, nontumor lung or frozen PBMC underwent sequencing. All TCR cDNA molecules were individually tagged with a unique molecular identifier. TCRdb redid the calling of the 5' RACE reads with MiXCR, one entry per CDR3 protein. Seen here are approximately 40,000 distinct CDR3 sequences, less than 9.5% observed once, and the top ten hold over 25%. In its sample, this clonotype was seen many times. Its target is not known.

The sequencing here drew on PBMCs, taken at surgery. This TCR derives from a female donor with early-stage non-small cell lung cancer. The rearrangement joins TRBV24-1 to TRBJ1-2; D might be TRBD1 (6 bases). The CDR3 loop is CATSEAGVGDYGYTF. The CDR3 DNA follows: TGTGCCACCAGTGAGGCAGGGGTTGGCGACTATGGCTACACCTTC.